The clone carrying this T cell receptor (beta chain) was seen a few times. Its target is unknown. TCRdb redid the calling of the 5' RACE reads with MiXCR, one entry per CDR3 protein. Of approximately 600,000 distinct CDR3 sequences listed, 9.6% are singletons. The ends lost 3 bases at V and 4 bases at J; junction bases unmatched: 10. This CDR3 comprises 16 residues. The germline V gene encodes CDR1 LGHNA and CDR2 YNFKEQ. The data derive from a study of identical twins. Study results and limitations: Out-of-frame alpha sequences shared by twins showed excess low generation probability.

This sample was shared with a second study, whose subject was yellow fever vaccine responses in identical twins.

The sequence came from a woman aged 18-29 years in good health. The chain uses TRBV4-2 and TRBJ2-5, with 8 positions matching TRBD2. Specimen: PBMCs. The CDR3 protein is CASSQAGTRSVETQYF. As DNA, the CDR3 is TGTGCCAGCAGCCAGGCCGGGACTAGATCGGTAGAGACCCAGTACTTC.